This entry lists 24 T cell receptor beta chains sequenced from one sample in a study of T cells in Graves' hyperthyroidism and ophthalmopathy. The CDR3 regions of TCR beta were amplified from RNA transcripts. Using the HTBI primer set, a first-round RT-PCR was run on the TCR CDR3. MiXCR, run by TCRdb on the multiplex PCR reads, gives a single entry per CDR3 protein. The sample lists more than 550,000 distinct CDR3 sequences; just under 45% were seen once. Sequencing input: peripheral blood or thyroid tissue (not recorded which). The receptors come from an adult man with Graves' disease, either hyperthyroidism or ophthalmopathy (not recorded which).

J is TRBJ2-5 and V is TRBV12-3 or TRBV12-4, with D possibly being TRBD2 (5 bases). V was pared by 1 base and J by 5 bases, with 11 bases between. CDR3 length equals 14 residues. The CDR3 DNA is TGTGCCAGCAGTTTAGGGCCGGGAAGGGAGACCCAGTACTTC. This encodes CASSLGPGRETQYF.

The chain has TRBV6-5 and TRBJ1-1; D not certain. Trimming pared 7 bases from V and 3 bases from J, leaving 12 bases between. The CDR3 length is 13 residues. In germline, CDR1 is MNHEY, CDR2 SVGAGI. CDR3 nucleotide sequence: TGTGCCAGCACCTCAGATTTGGACACTGAAGCTTTCTTT. Protein product: CASTSDLDTEAFF.

The chain joins TRBV12-3 or TRBV12-4 to TRBJ1-1, with TRBD1 identical over 7 bases. V dropped 3 bases and J dropped 8; count of bases not matched to a gene: 6. CDR3 length: 13 amino acids. The CDR3 nucleotides read TGTGCCAGCAGTTTGTTTGGAGGGGGCGAAGCTTTCTTT. This codes for CASSLFGGGEAFF.

This chain connects TRBV19 to TRBJ1-5; D unresolved. The germline V and J ends were trimmed by 5 bases and 2 bases, with 19 bases remaining between them. Germline V gene sequence: CDR1 LNHDA, CDR2 SQIVND (reference sequence). The CDR3 runs to 17 residues. The CDR3 region has the DNA TGTGCCAGTAGTTCATTTCCCACTTGGGAAGGCAATCAGCCCCAGCATTTT. This codes for CASSSFPTWEGNQPQHF.

This chain connects TRBV6-6 to TRBJ1-5; unclear D gene. Trimming stripped 4 bases from V and 3 bases from J, with 16 bases between. The CDR3 sequence is 16 residues long. Germline loops: CDR1 MNHNY, CDR2 SVGAGI (reference sequence). Here the CDR3 reads CASSFPTSFSNQPQHF. CDR3 DNA: TGTGCCAGCAGTTTCCCTACCTCCTTCTCCAATCAGCCCCAGCATTTT.

This sequence joins TRBV7-9 and TRBJ2-5; TRBD2 matches 10 bases. J was trimmed by 2 bases and V by 5 bases; bases with no gene match: 5. The CDR3 length is 15 residues. Germline CDR1 and CDR2: SEHNR and FQNEAQ (reference sequence). The CDR3 region is CASSATSGVQETQYF. The CDR3 bases are TGTGCCAGCAGCGCTACTAGCGGGGTGCAAGAGACCCAGTACTTC.

This clonotype has at least ten counts. The CDR3 sequence is CSVELGQSSGANVLTF. In DNA form, the CDR3 reads TGCAGCGTTGAATTGGGACAGAGCTCTGGGGCCAACGTCCTGACTTTC. The genes are TRBV29-1 and TRBJ2-6; 7 bases align to TRBD1. The CDR3 covers 16 residues. V was clipped by 2 bases and J by 0 bases; unmatched bases: 4. Per germline, CDR1 SQVTM and CDR2 ANQGSEA.

The chain uses TRBV20-1 and TRBJ2-5; TRBD1 matches at 8 bases. J lost 5 bases, V lost 6 bases, and 8 bases had no gene match. The germline CDR1 and CDR2 sequences are DFQATT and SNEGSKA (reference sequence). The CDR3 length is 13 residues. In DNA, the CDR3 is TGCAGTGCCAGCCCAGGGGGCGGGGAGACCCAGTACTTC. Translated: CSASPGGGETQYF.

This clonotype was seen more than once but under ten times. V and J are TRBV9 and TRBJ1-6; a weak D match, TRBD1 (5 bases). The V end was cut by 0 bases, the J end by 6 bases, with 10 bases between. The germline gives CDR1 SGDLS, CDR2 YYNGEE. The CDR3 extends over 15 amino acids. CDR3 nucleotides: TGTGCCAGCAGCGTAGGGGGGGGTCTTAATTCACCCCTCCACTTT. Amino acid sequence: CASSVGGGLNSPLHF. The full variable domain, its missing parts supplied by reference TRBV9 and TRBJ1-6, is DSGVTQTPKHLITATGQRVTLRCSPRSGDLSVYWYQQSLDQGLQFLIQYYNGEERAKGNILERFSAQQFPDLHSELNLSSLELGDSALYFCASSVGGGLNSPLHFGNGTRLTVT.

In its sample, this clonotype was seen many times. The rearrangement joins TRBV24-1 to TRBJ1-5; no reliable D call. The CDR3 sequence is 13 residues long. Trimming took off 6 bases at V and 4 bases at J, with 9 bases between the two ends. Germline V gene sequence: CDR1 KGHDR, CDR2 SFDVKD. CDR3 nucleotide sequence: TGTGCCACCAGTTACCCGGGGAATCAGCCCCAGCATTTT. It specifies CATSYPGNQPQHF.

The genes are TRBV12-3 or TRBV12-4 and TRBJ2-2; D remains unclear. Deletions cut 4 bases from V and 6 bases from J, with 15 bases between. CDR3 size: 15 residues. The CDR3 spells CASSYAVLQPGELFF. In DNA, the CDR3 is TGTGCCAGCAGTTACGCCGTCTTACAGCCCGGGGAGCTGTTTTTT.

This clonotype was recorded a few times. This sequence joins TRBV4-1 and TRBJ1-1; possibly TRBD1 for D (6 bases). This CDR3 has 12 amino acids. V was clipped by 0 bases and J by 12 bases, with 11 bases between them. Germline V gives CDR1 MGHRA, CDR2 YSYEKL. The CDR3 sequence is CASSQDGTRPFF. Here the CDR3 DNA reads TGCGCCAGCAGCCAAGACGGGACAAGGCCTTTCTTT.

The chain uses TRBV7-9 and TRBJ1-6, with D tentatively TRBD1 (5 bases). Trimming removed 4 bases from V and 14 bases from J, with 21 bases in between. Germline V gives CDR1 SEHNR, CDR2 FQNEAQ (reference sequence). The CDR3 has 15 residues. The CDR3 sequence: CASSSAEWGSSALHF. CDR3 DNA sequence: TGTGCCAGCAGCTCTGCAGAGTGGGGGTCCTCAGCCCTCCACTTT.

This chain uses TRBV19 with TRBJ1-4, with D hard to call. Trimming removed 5 bases at V and 3 bases at J, with 13 bases between. CDR3 length equals 15 residues. Germline assignment: CDR1 LNHDA and CDR2 SQIVND (reference sequence). In DNA form, the CDR3 reads TGTGCCAGTAGTCCGTGGACGGGCCCTAATGAAAAACTGTTTTTT. Translation: CASSPWTGPNEKLFF.

Concerning this clonotype itself: This may be a read error, as it is one base from a much larger clone. This chain joins TRBV19 and TRBJ1-6; 8 bases map to TRBD1. The CDR3 is 14 amino acids. The germline gives CDR1 LNHDA, CDR2 SQIVND (reference sequence). Trimming removed 4 bases from V and 8 bases from J; junction bases left unmatched: 4. The CDR3 DNA reads as TGTGCCAGTAGTAATGTGACAGGGGATTCACCCCTCCACTTT. It specifies CASSNVTGDSPLHF.

The J gene is TRBJ2-7, the V gene TRBV20-1, with a tentative D call TRBD1 (5 bases). This CDR3 spans 12 amino acids. Germline lookup yields CDR1 DFQATT and CDR2 SNEGSKA (reference sequence). Trimming removed 4 bases at V and 2 bases at J, with 9 bases between. The CDR3 sequence: CSATRVPYEQYF. The CDR3 DNA is TGCAGTGCTACCAGGGTGCCCTACGAGCAGTACTTC.

This clonotype was observed many times. The chain has TRBV6-5 and TRBJ2-7; D unclear. The germline CDR1 and CDR2 sequences are MNHEY and SVGAGI. This CDR3 has 11 residues. The ends were cut back, 7 bases at V and 5 bases at J, with 9 bases in the middle. The CDR3 sequence is CASTLNDEQYF. The CDR3 nucleotides read TGTGCCAGCACCTTAAACGACGAGCAGTACTTC.

This sequence joins TRBV2 and TRBJ2-7, with D hard to call. Trimming cost V 7 bases and J 1 base, with 17 bases left between them. Germline CDR1 and CDR2: SNHLY and FYNNEI. CDR3 length: 15 amino acids. CDR3 sequence: CASKADSQASYEQYF. The CDR3 region has the DNA TGTGCCAGCAAGGCCGACTCCCAGGCGTCCTACGAGCAGTACTTC.

This clonotype has ten or more counts. The rearrangement links TRBV10-3 to TRBJ2-7; 7 bases are shared with TRBD2. Trimming at V came to 4 bases and at J to 0 bases, leaving 6 bases not matched to a gene. The V gene's germline CDR1 is ENHRY and CDR2 SYGVKD. The CDR3 extends over 15 amino acids. The CDR3, as DNA: TGTGCCATCAGTGTAGCTAGCGGAGCCTCCTACGAGCAGTACTTC. This gives the protein CAISVASGASYEQYF.

A few counts support this clonotype. The chain joins TRBV2 to TRBJ1-2, with 10 bases that match TRBD1. The junction had 8 bases not matched to a gene; V was cut back by 6 bases and J by 7 bases. The CDR3 contains 14 residues. The V gene's germline CDR1 is SNHLY and CDR2 FYNNEI. The CDR3 loop reads CASSSGQGHGGYTF. In DNA form, the CDR3 reads TGTGCCAGCAGCTCGGGACAGGGGCACGGTGGCTACACCTTC.

In regard to this clonotype: This may be a read error, as it is one base from a much larger clone. This CDR3 is missing its conserved last phenylalanine or tryptophan, likely due to a read error. The chain joins TRBV7-8 to TRBJ1-3, with 7 bases aligning to TRBD1. The trim removed 3 bases at V and 3 bases at J, leaving 2 bases unmatched. The germline CDR1 and CDR2 sequences are SGHVS and FQNEAQ. The CDR3 has 14 amino acids. The CDR3 loop reads CASSFTGDGNTIYS. CDR3 bases: TGTGCCAGCAGCTTCACAGGGGATGGAAACACCATATATTCT.

V is TRBV2 and J is TRBJ2-6; D not resolved. This CDR3 is built from 13 residues. Germline loops: CDR1 SNHLY, CDR2 FYNNEI. V was pared by 7 bases and J by 8 bases, with 12 bases between. Written as DNA, the CDR3 is TGTGCCAGCACCCAAAGCTGGTCCAACGTCCTGACTTTC. Residues: CASTQSWSNVLTF.

J is TRBJ1-2 and V is TRBV12-3 or TRBV12-4; no definite D call. Trimming took 1 base from V and 2 from J, leaving 11 bases between them. The CDR3 length is 15 residues. The CDR3 reads CASSLDRLANYGYTF. CDR3 coding DNA: TGTGCCAGCAGTTTAGATAGACTTGCGAACTATGGCTACACCTTC.

The rearrangement links TRBV12-3 or TRBV12-4 to TRBJ1-1, with 7 bases fitting TRBD1. The CDR3 sequence is 15 residues long. V was pared by 5 bases and J by 0 bases, with 6 bases of the junction left unmatched. CDR3: CASSPYRGLNTEAFF. The CDR3 DNA sequence: TGTGCCAGCAGTCCTTACAGGGGACTGAACACTGAAGCTTTCTTT.